Presented here are 6 T cell receptor beta chains from one specimen sequenced in a study of blood T cell repertoires in COVID-19. Profiled with immunoSEQ multiplex PCR; TCRdb holds only in-frame clones, not every one. This repertoire shows around 220,000 clones, more than 70% found once; its top ten account for 2% to 2.5%. Specimen: peripheral blood. The receptors were sampled from a woman between 40 and 50 years old who had recovered from COVID-19.

V is TRBV25-1 and J is TRBJ2-5; D might be TRBD2 (5 bases). Germline V gene lookup returns CDR1 MGHDK and CDR2 SYGVNS. Trimming took off 5 bases at V and 7 bases at J, with 14 bases between the two ends. This CDR3 is 13 amino acids long. CDR3 loop: CASSSGSVGTQYF. The DNA for the CDR3 is TGTGCCAGCAGTTCGGGGTCTGTTGGGACCCAGTACTTC.

The CDR3 here is CASSLFGGSYGYTF. The CDR3 bases are TGTGCCAGCAGCTTATTTGGGGGCAGCTATGGCTACACCTTC. The genes are TRBV7-8 and TRBJ1-2; tentatively, D is TRBD1 (6 bases). Trimming cost V 2 bases and J 4 bases, with 11 bases left between them. CDR3 length: 14 residues. CDR1 is SGHVS, CDR2 FQNEAQ, per germline.

J is TRBJ1-5 and V is TRBV3-1 (or the pseudogene TRBV3-2), with TRBD1 matching 11 bases. The germline gives CDR1 LGHDT, CDR2 YNNKEL (reference sequence). The CDR3 contains 15 residues. V trimming: 3 bases; J trimming: 8 bases; junction bases outside the gene matches: 6. CDR3 DNA sequence: TGTGCCAGCAGCCAGCGGACAGGGGGCGGTGAGCCCCAGCATTTT. This gives the protein CASSQRTGGGEPQHF.

The rearrangement uses TRBV27 and TRBJ1-2; 9 positions match TRBD1. The germline gives CDR1 MNHEY, CDR2 SMNVEV (reference sequence). There are 15 residues in the CDR3. After removal of 5 bases from V and 4 bases from J, the junction contained 8 bases not matched to a gene. The CDR3 is CASSPVGTGSYGYTF. The CDR3 bases are TGTGCCAGCAGTCCGGTTGGGACAGGGTCCTATGGCTACACCTTC.

The rearrangement joins TRBV6-1 to TRBJ2-3; 10 bases agree with TRBD2. Trimming at V came to 4 bases and at J to 0 bases, leaving 4 bases not matched to a gene. The CDR3 sequence is 16 residues long. Germline-derived CDR1 and CDR2 are MNHNS and SASEGT. The CDR3 DNA follows: TGTGCCAGCAGTGTACAGACTAGCGGGAGCACAGATACGCAGTATTTT. Encoded protein: CASSVQTSGSTDTQYF.

The chain has TRBV4-3 and TRBJ1-2, with a possible D match to TRBD1 (6 bases). Trimming took off 1 base at V and 4 bases at J, with 16 bases between the two ends. The length of the CDR3 is 16 residues. Per the germline V gene, CDR1 is LGHNA and CDR2 is YSLEER. The chain's CDR3 is CASSQGGGEDLYGYTF. The CDR3, as DNA: TGCGCCAGCAGCCAAGGAGGGGGGGAGGACCTCTATGGCTACACCTTC.